The rows below give T cell receptor beta chains drawn from one sample of a study of blood T cell repertoires in COVID-19. The method was immunoSEQ multiplex PCR; TCRdb's version includes in-frame clones alone and lacks a portion of them. The table has 100,000 or so clones, 84% seen once; the top ten hold 3.5% to 5.5%. Source material: peripheral blood. Receptors were obtained from a human donor in a cohort sampled during active COVID-19. CDR3s leave out the opening cysteine and the closing phenylalanine or tryptophan. Expanded clones are given a class, and other clones once, few, many or no size at all.

clone size	V gene	J gene	CDR3 protein
once	TRBV11-2	TRBJ1-1	ASSLEDRQRAF
once	TRBV7-2	TRBJ2-7	ASSTLQGYEQY
NA	TRBV27	TRBJ2-7	ASRGRGSRYEQY
NA	TRBV19	TRBJ1-5	ASSAFARGGQPQH
NA	TRBV18	TRBJ1-1	ASSPGTGGDSEAF
NA	TRBV4-2	TRBJ2-1	ASSHPSILYNEQF
NA	TRBV6-5	TRBJ1-5	ASSPDRGHNQPQH
NA	TRBV15	TRBJ1-1	ATSRNSGWTEAF
NA	TRBV6-5	TRBJ2-3	ASRQRGGGTATQY
once	TRBV6-6	TRBJ1-6	ASSRQGLNSPLH
NA	TRBV6-5	TRBJ2-7	ASSYSLWSGEQY
NA	TRBV5-1	TRBJ1-3	ASSDPQGAIDTIY
NA	TRBV27	TRBJ1-1	ASSAPGQGWTEAF
NA	TRBV5-4	TRBJ1-4	ASSLKAGEKLF
few	TRBV4-3	TRBJ2-7	ASSRTGGSYEQY
NA	TRBV5-1	TRBJ1-4	ASSLAGTDTGHEKLF
NA	TRBV27	TRBJ2-6	ASSQARLSGANVLT
few	TRBV28	TRBJ1-2	ASSSFGGGQRYGYT
NA	TRBV19	TRBJ2-1	ASSPGTSGTTEQF
NA	TRBV5-4	TRBJ2-5	ASSLARALGIETQY
NA	TRBV19	TRBJ1-6	ASSPRDRGYNSPLH
once	TRBV11-1	TRBJ2-7	ASSLLLASYEQY
NA	TRBV4-1	TRBJ2-3	ASSQTSGGPDTQY
NA	TRBV15	TRBJ1-5	ATSRDYQGTDSNQPQH
NA	TRBV7-9	TRBJ2-2	ASSPGTSGRPNTGELF
NA	TRBV7-9	TRBJ2-4	ASSLGLPAGKNIQY
NA	TRBV29-1	TRBJ1-1	SVEQTGGTEAF
few	TRBV4-1	TRBJ1-2	ASSQGQGSDGYT
few	TRBV4-3	TRBJ1-6	ASSQDPSWGGGSPLH
NA	TRBV4-1	TRBJ2-2	ASSPFSGGYTGELF
NA	TRBV15	TRBJ1-2	ATSRGRGVGGYT
NA	TRBV7-2	TRBJ2-7	ASSLGAAGWNEQY
NA	TRBV7-2	TRBJ1-1	ASTRQTNTEAF
NA	TRBV6-1	TRBJ2-1	ASSEAQAGGYNEQF
NA	TRBV9	TRBJ2-7	ASSVQITGDYEQY
NA	TRBV5-1	TRBJ2-1	ASSLNGGGASYNEQF
NA	TRBV28	TRBJ2-7	ASSLIGRDEQY
NA	TRBV11-3	TRBJ2-3	ASSLGNKASTDTQY
NA	TRBV7-2	TRBJ2-7	ASSLQGTLGFEQY
NA	TRBV4-1	TRBJ2-2	ASSAHSQGADTGELF
NA	TRBV9	TRBJ2-5	ASSPPQRARYQETQY
NA	TRBV7-3	TRBJ2-3	ASSSRQSTDTQY
NA	TRBV9	TRBJ2-7	ASSPRLASFYEQY
NA	TRBV5-5	TRBJ1-5	ASSSQRGSDYSNQPQH
NA	TRBV5-8	TRBJ1-2	ASSSLGAGYT
NA	TRBV3-1/TRBV3-2	TRBJ1-4	ASTAGVGVTNEKLF